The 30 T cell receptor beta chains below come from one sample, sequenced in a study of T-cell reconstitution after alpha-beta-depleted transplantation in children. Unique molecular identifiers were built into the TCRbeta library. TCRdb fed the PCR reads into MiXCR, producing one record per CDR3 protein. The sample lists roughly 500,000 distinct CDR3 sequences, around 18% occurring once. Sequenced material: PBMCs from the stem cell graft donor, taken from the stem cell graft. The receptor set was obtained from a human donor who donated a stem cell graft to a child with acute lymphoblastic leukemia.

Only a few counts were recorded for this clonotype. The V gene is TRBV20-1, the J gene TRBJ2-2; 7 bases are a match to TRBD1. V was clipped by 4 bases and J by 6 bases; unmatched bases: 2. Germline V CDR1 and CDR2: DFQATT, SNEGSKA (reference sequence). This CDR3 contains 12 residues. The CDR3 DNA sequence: TGCAGTGCTAACAGGGGCCCCGGGGAGCTGTTTTTT. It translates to CSANRGPGELFF.

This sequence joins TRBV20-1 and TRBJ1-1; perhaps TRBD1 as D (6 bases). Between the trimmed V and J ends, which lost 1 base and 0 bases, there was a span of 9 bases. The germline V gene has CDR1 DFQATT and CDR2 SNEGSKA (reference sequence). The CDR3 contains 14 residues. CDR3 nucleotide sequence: TGCAGTGCTAGAGGGACAGTCATGAACACTGAAGCTTTCTTT. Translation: CSARGTVMNTEAFF.

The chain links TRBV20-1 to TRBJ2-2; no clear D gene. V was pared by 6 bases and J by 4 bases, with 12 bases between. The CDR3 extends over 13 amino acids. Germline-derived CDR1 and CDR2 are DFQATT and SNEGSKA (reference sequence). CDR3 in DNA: TGCAGTGCCGAGGTGGTCGGCACCGGGGAGCTGTTTTTT. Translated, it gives CSAEVVGTGELFF.

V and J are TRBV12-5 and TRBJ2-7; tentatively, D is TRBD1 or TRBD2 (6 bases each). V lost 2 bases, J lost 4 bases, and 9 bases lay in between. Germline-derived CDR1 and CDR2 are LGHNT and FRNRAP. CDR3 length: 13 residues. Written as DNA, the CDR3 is TGTGCTAGTGGTTTGAGGGGGGTTTACGAGCAGTACTTC. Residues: CASGLRGVYEQYF.

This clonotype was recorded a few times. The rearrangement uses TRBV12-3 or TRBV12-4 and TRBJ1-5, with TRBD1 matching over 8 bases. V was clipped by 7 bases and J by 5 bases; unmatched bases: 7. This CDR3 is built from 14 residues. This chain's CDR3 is CASTLDREDQPQHF. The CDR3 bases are TGTGCCAGCACCCTGGACAGGGAGGATCAGCCCCAGCATTTT.

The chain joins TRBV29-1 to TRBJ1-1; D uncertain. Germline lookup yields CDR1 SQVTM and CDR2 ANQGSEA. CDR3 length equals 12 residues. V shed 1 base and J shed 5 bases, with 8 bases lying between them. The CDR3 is CSVEVGSTEAFF. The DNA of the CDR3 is TGCAGCGTTGAAGTAGGCTCAACTGAAGCTTTCTTT.

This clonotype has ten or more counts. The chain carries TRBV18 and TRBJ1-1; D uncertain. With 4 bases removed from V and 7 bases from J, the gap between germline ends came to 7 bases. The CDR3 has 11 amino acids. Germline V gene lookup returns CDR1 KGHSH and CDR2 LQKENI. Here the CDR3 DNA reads TGTGCCAGCTCACAGGGAGGTGAAGCTTTCTTT. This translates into CASSQGGEAFF.

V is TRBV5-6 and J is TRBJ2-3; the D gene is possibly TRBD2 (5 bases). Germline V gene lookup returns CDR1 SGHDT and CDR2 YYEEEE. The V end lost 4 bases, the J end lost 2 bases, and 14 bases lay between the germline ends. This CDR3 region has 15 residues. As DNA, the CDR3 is TGTGCCAGCAGCCTACCGGGGATAATCACAGATACGCAGTATTTT. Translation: CASSLPGIITDTQYF.

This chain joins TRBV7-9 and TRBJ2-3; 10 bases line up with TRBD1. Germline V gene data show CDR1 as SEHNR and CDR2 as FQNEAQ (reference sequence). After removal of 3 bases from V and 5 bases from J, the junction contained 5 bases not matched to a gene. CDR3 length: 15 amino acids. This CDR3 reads CASSLGQGRRDTQYF. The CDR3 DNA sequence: TGTGCCAGCAGCTTGGGACAGGGGAGGAGAGATACGCAGTATTTT.

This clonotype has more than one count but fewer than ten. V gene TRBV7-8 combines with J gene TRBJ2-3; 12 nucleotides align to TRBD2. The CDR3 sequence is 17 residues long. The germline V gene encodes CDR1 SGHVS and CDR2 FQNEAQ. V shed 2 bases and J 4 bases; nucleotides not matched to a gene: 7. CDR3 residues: CASSLSLAGGLSDTQYF. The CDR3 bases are TGTGCCAGCAGCTTAAGCCTAGCGGGAGGGCTATCAGATACGCAGTATTTT.

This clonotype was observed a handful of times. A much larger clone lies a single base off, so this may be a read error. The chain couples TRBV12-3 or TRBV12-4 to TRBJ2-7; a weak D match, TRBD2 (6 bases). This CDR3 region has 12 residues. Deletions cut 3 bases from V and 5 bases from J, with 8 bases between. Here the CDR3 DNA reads TGTGCCAGCAGTTTCGGGAGCCACGAGCAGTACTTC. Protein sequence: CASSFGSHEQYF.

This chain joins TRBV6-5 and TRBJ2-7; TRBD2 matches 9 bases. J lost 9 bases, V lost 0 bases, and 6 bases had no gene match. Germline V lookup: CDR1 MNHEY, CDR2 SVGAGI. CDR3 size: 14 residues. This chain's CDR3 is CASSYSGGRAGQYF. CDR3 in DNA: TGTGCCAGCAGTTACTCTGGCGGGAGGGCCGGGCAGTACTTC.

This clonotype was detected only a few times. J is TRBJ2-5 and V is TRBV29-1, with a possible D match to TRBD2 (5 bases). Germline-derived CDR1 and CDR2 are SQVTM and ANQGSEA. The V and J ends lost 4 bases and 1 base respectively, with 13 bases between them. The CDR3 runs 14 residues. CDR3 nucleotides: TGCAGCGTTGCTTTCCAGCGGTCCCAAGAGACCCAGTACTTC. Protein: CSVAFQRSQETQYF.

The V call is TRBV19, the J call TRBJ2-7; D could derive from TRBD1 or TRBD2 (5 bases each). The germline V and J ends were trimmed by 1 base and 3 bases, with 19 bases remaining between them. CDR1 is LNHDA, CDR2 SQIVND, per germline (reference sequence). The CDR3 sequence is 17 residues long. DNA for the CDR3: TGTGCCAGTAGTATAGCGATTTTCCGGGACGGGCTCTACGAGCAGTACTTC. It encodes CASSIAIFRDGLYEQYF.

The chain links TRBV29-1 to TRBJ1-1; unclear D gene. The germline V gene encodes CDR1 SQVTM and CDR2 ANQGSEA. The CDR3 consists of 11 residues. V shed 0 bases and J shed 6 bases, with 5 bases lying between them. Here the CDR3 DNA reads TGCAGCGTTGAAGAGTTTCCTGAAGCTTTCTTT. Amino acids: CSVEEFPEAFF.

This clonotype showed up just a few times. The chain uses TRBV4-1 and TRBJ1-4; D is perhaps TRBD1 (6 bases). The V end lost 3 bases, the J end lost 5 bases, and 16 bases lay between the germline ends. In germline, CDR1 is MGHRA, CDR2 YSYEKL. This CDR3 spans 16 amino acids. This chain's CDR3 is CASSQTRGPRNEKLFF. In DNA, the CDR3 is TGCGCCAGCAGCCAGACCAGGGGACCCCGAAATGAAAAACTGTTTTTT.

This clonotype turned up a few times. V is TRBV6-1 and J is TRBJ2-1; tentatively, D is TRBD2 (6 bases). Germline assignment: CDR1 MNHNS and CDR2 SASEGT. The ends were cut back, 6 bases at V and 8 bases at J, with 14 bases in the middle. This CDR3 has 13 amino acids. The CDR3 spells CASSFREVDEQFF. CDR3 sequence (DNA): TGTGCCAGCAGCTTCAGGGAGGTCGATGAGCAGTTCTTC.

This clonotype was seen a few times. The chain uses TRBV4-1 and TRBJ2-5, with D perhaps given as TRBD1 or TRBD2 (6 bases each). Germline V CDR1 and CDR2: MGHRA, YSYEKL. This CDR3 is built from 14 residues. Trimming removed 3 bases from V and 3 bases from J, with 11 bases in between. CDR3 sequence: CASSQAGGEETQYF. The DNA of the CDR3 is TGCGCCAGCAGCCAGGCCGGGGGCGAAGAGACCCAGTACTTC.

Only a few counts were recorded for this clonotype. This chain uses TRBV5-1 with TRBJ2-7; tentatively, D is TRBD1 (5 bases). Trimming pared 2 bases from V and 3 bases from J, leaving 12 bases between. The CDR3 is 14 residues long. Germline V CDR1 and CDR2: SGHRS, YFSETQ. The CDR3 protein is CASSFFSQGYEQYF. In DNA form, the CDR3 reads TGCGCCAGCAGCTTCTTTTCGCAGGGCTACGAGCAGTACTTC.

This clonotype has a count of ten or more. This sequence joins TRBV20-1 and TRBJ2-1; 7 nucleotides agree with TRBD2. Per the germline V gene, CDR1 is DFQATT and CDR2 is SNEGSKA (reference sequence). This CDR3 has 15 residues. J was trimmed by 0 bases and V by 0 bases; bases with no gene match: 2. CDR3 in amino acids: CSARDLAASYNEQFF. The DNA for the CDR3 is TGCAGTGCTAGAGATCTAGCGGCCTCCTACAATGAGCAGTTCTTC.

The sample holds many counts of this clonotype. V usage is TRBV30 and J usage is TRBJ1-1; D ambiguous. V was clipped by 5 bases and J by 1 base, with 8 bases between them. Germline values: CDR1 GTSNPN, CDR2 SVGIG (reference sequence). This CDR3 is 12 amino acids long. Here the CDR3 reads CAWGRPNTEAFF. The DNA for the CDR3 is TGTGCCTGGGGTCGGCCGAACACTGAAGCTTTCTTT.

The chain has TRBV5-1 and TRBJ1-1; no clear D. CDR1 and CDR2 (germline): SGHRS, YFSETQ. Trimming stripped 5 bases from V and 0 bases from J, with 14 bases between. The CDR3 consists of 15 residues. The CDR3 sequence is CASRFGLDMNTEAFF. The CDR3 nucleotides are TGCGCCAGCAGGTTCGGTCTTGATATGAACACTGAAGCTTTCTTT.

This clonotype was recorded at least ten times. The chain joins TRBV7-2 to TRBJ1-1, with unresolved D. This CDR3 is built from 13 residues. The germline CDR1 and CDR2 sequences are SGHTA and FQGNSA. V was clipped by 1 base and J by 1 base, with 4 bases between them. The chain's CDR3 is CASSLERNTEAFF. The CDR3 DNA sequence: TGTGCCAGCAGCTTAGAGAGGAACACTGAAGCTTTCTTT.

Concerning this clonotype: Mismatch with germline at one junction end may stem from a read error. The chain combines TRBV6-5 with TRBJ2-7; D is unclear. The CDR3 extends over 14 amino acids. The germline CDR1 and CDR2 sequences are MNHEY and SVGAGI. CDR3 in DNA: TGTGCCGGCAGTTACTCGAGACGGTACTACGAGCAGTACTTC. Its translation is CAGSYSRRYYEQYF.

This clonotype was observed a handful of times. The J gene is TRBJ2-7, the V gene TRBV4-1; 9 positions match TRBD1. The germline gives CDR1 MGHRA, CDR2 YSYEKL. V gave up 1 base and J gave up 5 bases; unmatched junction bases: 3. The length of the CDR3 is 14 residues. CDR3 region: CASSQGTGANEQYF. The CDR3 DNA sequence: TGCGCCAGCAGCCAAGGGACAGGGGCGAACGAGCAGTACTTC.

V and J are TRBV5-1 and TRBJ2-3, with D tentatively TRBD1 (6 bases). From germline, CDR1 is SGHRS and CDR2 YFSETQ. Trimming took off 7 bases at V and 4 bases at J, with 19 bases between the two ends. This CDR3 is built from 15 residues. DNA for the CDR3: TGCGCCAGCGCGACCCGGGCAGGGGCGTCAGATACGCAGTATTTT. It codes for CASATRAGASDTQYF.

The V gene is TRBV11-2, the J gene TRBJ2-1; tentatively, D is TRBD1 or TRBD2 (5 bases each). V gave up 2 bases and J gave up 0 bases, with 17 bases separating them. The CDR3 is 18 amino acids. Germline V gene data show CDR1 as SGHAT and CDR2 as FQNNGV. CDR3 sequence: CASSLYGARLRSYNEQFF. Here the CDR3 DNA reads TGTGCCAGCAGCTTATACGGGGCCAGACTCCGCTCCTACAATGAGCAGTTCTTC.

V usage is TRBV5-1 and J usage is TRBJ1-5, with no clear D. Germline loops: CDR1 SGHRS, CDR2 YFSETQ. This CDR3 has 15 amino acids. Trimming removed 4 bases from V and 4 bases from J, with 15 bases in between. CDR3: CASSPAGTHNQPQHF. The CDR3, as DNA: TGCGCCAGCAGCCCGGCGGGTACCCATAATCAGCCCCAGCATTTT.

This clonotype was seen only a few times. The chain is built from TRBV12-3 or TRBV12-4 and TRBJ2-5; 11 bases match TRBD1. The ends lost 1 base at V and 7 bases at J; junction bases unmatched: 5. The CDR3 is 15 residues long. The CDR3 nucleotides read TGTGCCAGCAGTTTAGGGACAGGGGGCCTGGGGACCCAGTACTTC. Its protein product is CASSLGTGGLGTQYF.

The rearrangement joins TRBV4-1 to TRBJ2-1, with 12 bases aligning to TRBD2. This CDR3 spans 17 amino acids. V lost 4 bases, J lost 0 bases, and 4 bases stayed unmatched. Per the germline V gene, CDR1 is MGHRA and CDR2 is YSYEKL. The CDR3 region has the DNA TGCGCCAGCAGCCTTTGGACTAGCGGGGCCTCCTACAATGAGCAGTTCTTC. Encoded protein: CASSLWTSGASYNEQFF.